Detailed here is one T cell receptor beta chain. Sequencing used immunoSEQ multiplex PCR; TCRdb keeps in-frame clones, though not all of them. The data contain 130,000 to 150,000 clones, over 85% of them singletons. This record comes from a study of control samples from healthy donors and cancer patients. The CDR3 spans 14 residues. With 5 bases removed from V and 6 bases from J, the gap between germline ends came to 14 bases. CDR1 is MNHEY and CDR2 is SMNVEV in the germline V gene (reference sequence). The receptor comes from a man aged 18 to 35 in good health. The material sequenced was blood. The chain couples TRBV27 to TRBJ1-5, with unresolved D. CDR3 in amino acids: CASSQRGRFQPQHF. CDR3 bases: TGTGCCAGCAGTCAGCGAGGGAGGTTTCAGCCCCAGCATTTT.